Listed below are T cell receptor beta chains from one sample, sequenced in a study of T cell changes during pregnancy in multiple sclerosis. Clones were read by immunoSEQ multiplex PCR, and TCRdb kept only the in-frame ones, dropping some. There are 60,000 to 90,000 clones in the sample; approximately 90% occur only once, and 1.5% to 2% lies in the top ten. Sample: peripheral blood, taken in the first trimester of pregnancy. The receptors were sampled from a female donor in good health, enrolled as a control in a pregnancy study. The conserved cysteine and the conserved F or W are not part of the CDR3 here.

v_call	j_call	cdr3_aa
TRBV18	TRBJ1-1	ASSGVQGIEAF
TRBV19	TRBJ2-1	ASTQGLAGGGSNEQF
TRBV15	TRBJ2-7	ATSRDRAGGREQY
TRBV4-1	TRBJ1-5	ASSQILRDRMNQPQH
TRBV5-6	TRBJ2-7	ASSLTTGGGAGPYEQY
TRBV15	TRBJ1-5	ATSRGLRTGGYQPQH
TRBV20-1	TRBJ2-7	SARGTSGDY
TRBV28	TRBJ1-2	ASRNPREFYGYT
TRBV6-1	TRBJ2-7	ASSERTGGSYEQY
TRBV28	TRBJ2-2	ASVSVTGELF
TRBV5-5	TRBJ2-7	ASSLAWSVTFFYEQY
TRBV6-1	TRBJ2-7	ASRRDREFAYEQY
TRBV7-9	TRBJ2-1	ASSLLGPRAEQF
TRBV11-3	TRBJ2-2	ASSLGQGEGGELF
TRBV4-1	TRBJ2-3	ASSQERGTDTQY
TRBV2	TRBJ2-1	ASRFSSGGGKQF
TRBV11-2	TRBJ2-7	ASSSVATYEQY
TRBV5-1	TRBJ2-1	ASSWGGNSNEQF
TRBV7-8	TRBJ2-5	ASSLALAGVPQETQY
TRBV28	TRBJ1-1	ASSFAGRGSEAF
TRBV4-1	TRBJ2-5	ASSQGLRRETQY
TRBV9	TRBJ2-3	ASSPSGHPGDTQY
TRBV13	TRBJ1-5	ASSLGPGGQPQH
TRBV7-8	TRBJ2-7	ASSLYSYEQY
TRBV25-1	TRBJ1-5	ASSGHRDNQPQH
TRBV21-1	TRBJ2-7	ASSKATSGRRSYEQY
TRBV19	TRBJ1-5	ASSTGRTLNQPQH
TRBV6-1	TRBJ1-2	ASSPGQGRSYGYT
TRBV4-1	TRBJ2-7	ASSQSGTGGHEQY
TRBV19	TRBJ2-7	ASSPSGRDSGSYEQY
TRBV28	TRBJ2-2	ASSSKREWIGELF
TRBV27	TRBJ2-7	ASSLSTFSYEQY
TRBV2	TRBJ2-6	ASSVRGSGANVLT
TRBV13	TRBJ2-1	ASRSGTSNYEQF
TRBV27	TRBJ2-1	ASSGWTYNEQF
TRBV7-9	TRBJ2-1	ASSFLGGGSGYNEQF
TRBV5-4	TRBJ2-1	ASRLGTGKGNEQF
TRBV9	TRBJ2-7	ASSVGRESSYEQY
TRBV29-1	TRBJ2-3	SVEGSAGGPADTQY
TRBV7-9	TRBJ1-1	ASSGGDRTAEAF
TRBV7-2	TRBJ2-7	ASSPPKGGSYEQY
TRBV11-1	TRBJ1-3	ASSLGGLHSGNTIY
TRBV14	TRBJ2-1	ATGLAVYNEQF
TRBV10-3	TRBJ2-6	AISGTGRSGANVLT
TRBV4-1	TRBJ1-5	ASSQGSGGHQPQH
TRBV6-6	TRBJ2-7	ASSPNGQGGSYEQY
TRBV25-1	TRBJ2-1	ASSEIRPGLGYNEQF
TRBV6-5	TRBJ2-5	ASSYSTGEDGWEQY
TRBV27	TRBJ2-7	ASSFTTGRREQY
TRBV9	TRBJ2-3	ASSPTLGSGSADTQY
TRBV6-6	TRBJ1-3	ASSYNREGNTIY
TRBV5-7	TRBJ2-2	ASSHIDRGRVDTGELF
TRBV2	TRBJ1-5	ASSSGGLGDQPQH
TRBV7-6	TRBJ2-5	ASSLRLAVGETQY
TRBV27	TRBJ2-2	ASSYQTGTGELF
TRBV28	TRBJ2-7	ATGDGSYEQY
TRBV28	TRBJ2-7	ASSPTSLGSGTYEQY
TRBV5-4	TRBJ2-5	ASSLYLAGGEETQY
TRBV1	TRBJ2-1	TSSHAQGGKPDEQF